These 28 T cell receptor beta chains were all obtained from the same sample, sequenced in a study of siplizumab effects on memory and regulatory T cells. The repertoire was sequenced with immunoSEQ multiplex PCR; TCRdb's copy has only in-frame clones and lacks some. This sample has tens of thousands of clones, with roughly 96% found just once. The source material was naive CD4+ T cells sorted from blood. These TCRs come from a human donor in good health.

A single count supports this clone. The chain joins TRBV5-1 to TRBJ1-1; no definite D call. V was cut by 0 bases and J by 6 bases, with 12 bases left in between. CDR3 length equals 14 residues. The germline V gene has CDR1 SGHRS and CDR2 YFSETQ. The CDR3 DNA is TGCGCCAGCAGCTTGGGAGGTCAACTCGCTGAAGCTTTCTTT. The encoded protein is CASSLGGQLAEAFF.

The V call is TRBV6-6, the J call TRBJ2-5, with 8 bases aligning to TRBD1. The CDR3 loop spans 14 amino acids. Losses at the gene ends were 6 bases for V and 2 bases for J; bases not matched to a gene: 5. CDR1 is MNHNY and CDR2 is SVGAGI in the germline V gene (reference sequence). DNA for the CDR3: TGTGCCAGCAGACGACAGGGGTCGCAAGAGACCCAGTACTTC. This codes for CASRRQGSQETQYF.

The rearrangement links TRBV19 to TRBJ1-2, with 8 positions matching TRBD1. In germline, CDR1 is LNHDA, CDR2 SQIVND (reference sequence). V lost 5 bases and J lost 3; bases outside the gene matches: 14. This CDR3 has 17 residues. The CDR3 spells CASSDPGQASPYYGYTF. In DNA form, the CDR3 reads TGTGCCAGTAGTGATCCGGGACAGGCGTCACCTTACTATGGCTACACCTTC.

This chain joins TRBV7-9 and TRBJ1-5, with 9 bases that match TRBD1. With 3 bases clipped from V and 3 bases from J, the junction kept 6 bases outside the gene matches. The CDR3 is 16 residues long. The V gene's germline CDR1 is SEHNR and CDR2 FQNEAQ (reference sequence). DNA for the CDR3: TGTGCCAGCAGCTTTGGACAGGGGATTGCCAATCAGCCCCAGCATTTT. Amino acid sequence: CASSFGQGIANQPQHF. The entire variable domain, with the rest obtained from reference TRBV7-9 and TRBJ1-5, is as follows: DTGVSQNPRHKITKRGQNVTFRCDPISEHNRLYWYRQTLGQGPEFLTYFQNEAQLEKSRLLSDRFSAERPKGSFSTLEIQRTEQGDSAMYLCASSFGQGIANQPQHFGDGTRLSIL.

The chain combines TRBV28 with TRBJ2-7; D remains unclear. From germline, CDR1 is MDHEN and CDR2 SYDVKM. The CDR3 loop spans 10 amino acids. Trimming stripped 8 bases from V and 7 bases from J, with 9 bases between. CDR3 region: CASLGREQYF. The CDR3 coding sequence is TGTGCCAGCCTTGGAAGAGAGCAGTACTTC.

The CDR3 protein is CASSAATGKGYTF. In nucleotides, the CDR3 is TGTGCCAGCAGCGCAGCGACAGGGAAGGGCTACACCTTC. V and J are TRBV5-5 and TRBJ1-2, with 7 bases aligning to TRBD1. The length of the CDR3 is 13 residues. The V gene end was trimmed by 4 bases and the J gene end by 8 bases; junction bases not matched to a gene: 8. Germline V lookup: CDR1 SGHKS, CDR2 YYEKEE (reference sequence).

The CDR3, as DNA: TGCGCCAGCAGTGACGGCAGGGCCCTGAGAGCTTTCTTT. It encodes CASSDGRALRAFF. This chain uses TRBV10-1 with TRBJ1-1, with D maybe TRBD1 (5 bases). CDR1 and CDR2 from the germline V gene are WNHNN and SYGVQD (reference sequence). V was shortened by 3 bases and J by 10 bases, with 15 bases between the two germline ends. This CDR3 region has 13 residues.

The chain couples TRBV10-1 to TRBJ2-3; D ambiguous. CDR1 and CDR2 (germline): WNHNN, SYGVQD (reference sequence). The CDR3 is 15 amino acids. Deletions cut 6 bases from V and 0 bases from J, with 13 bases between. The CDR3 bases are TGCGCCAGCAGCCCGCAACAGCATAGCACAGATACGCAGTATTTT. This encodes CASSPQQHSTDTQYF.

The gene calls are TRBV27 and TRBJ2-2; D might be TRBD1 (6 bases). V was pared by 5 bases and J by 6 bases, with 10 bases between. The germline V gene has CDR1 MNHEY and CDR2 SMNVEV (reference sequence). CDR3 size: 13 residues. The CDR3 DNA is TGTGCCAGCAGTACCCGGACAGCCGGGGAGCTGTTTTTT. This translates into CASSTRTAGELFF.

The chain is built from TRBV6-6 and TRBJ1-3; 8 bases match TRBD1. The CDR3 spans 16 residues. V was pared by 3 bases and J by 3 bases, with 7 bases of the junction left unmatched. Germline V CDR1 and CDR2: MNHNY, SVGAGI (reference sequence). In DNA, the CDR3 is TGTGCCAGCAGTTATCTATCGGGACAGGATGGAAACACCATATATTTT. Translation gives CASSYLSGQDGNTIYF.

The rearrangement joins TRBV3-2 to TRBJ2-7. TRBV3-2 is a documented pseudogene. This CDR3 is 9 amino acids long. The CDR3 DNA reads as TGTGCCCCCCGATACGAGCAGTACTTC. Its translation: CAPRYEQYF.

This chain links TRBV19 with TRBJ1-6; D is ambiguous. The germline gives CDR1 LNHDA, CDR2 SQIVND (reference sequence). The V end lost 7 bases, the J end lost 6 bases, and 13 bases lay between the germline ends. This CDR3 comprises 14 residues. This CDR3 is CASTAGIINSPLHF. The CDR3, as DNA: TGTGCCAGTACGGCGGGGATTATTAATTCACCCCTCCACTTT.

V is TRBV6-6 and J is TRBJ2-7, with 9 nucleotides matching TRBD2. The germline V gene has CDR1 MNHNY and CDR2 SVGAGI (reference sequence). The J segment lost 3 bases and the V segment lost 8 bases, leaving 5 bases of the junction unmatched. This CDR3 comprises 13 residues. CDR3 sequence: CASSAGGLYEQYF. CDR3 DNA sequence: TGTGCCAGCTCCGCGGGGGGGCTCTACGAGCAGTACTTC.

The chain employs TRBV15 and TRBJ1-5; D gene uncertain. The V end was cut by 1 base, the J end by 2 bases, with 9 bases between. The CDR3 has 15 amino acids. Germline V gene data show CDR1 as LNHNV and CDR2 as YYDKDF (reference sequence). The CDR3, as DNA: TGTGCCACCAGCAGAGGGTTAGTCGGCAATCAGCCCCAGCATTTT. Amino acid sequence: CATSRGLVGNQPQHF.

This sequence joins TRBV4-2 and TRBJ2-1, with 8 bases identical to TRBD2. CDR3 length: 18 amino acids. Germline loops: CDR1 LGHNA, CDR2 YNFKEQ. The V segment lost 1 base and the J segment 0 bases; nucleotides outside the gene matches: 8. Written as DNA, the CDR3 is TGTGCCAGCAGCCAAGGTAAAGCGGGAGCGAGCTCCTACAATGAGCAGTTCTTC. This encodes CASSQGKAGASSYNEQFF.

The V gene is TRBV5-5, the J gene TRBJ1-2; 7 bases are a match to TRBD1. The trim removed 0 bases at V and 3 bases at J, leaving 5 bases unmatched. CDR3 length equals 15 residues. CDR1 and CDR2 (germline): SGHKS, YYEKEE (reference sequence). CDR3 residues: CASSLEQGLDYGYTF. The CDR3 DNA is TGTGCCAGCAGCTTGGAACAGGGGCTTGACTATGGCTACACCTTC. The entire variable domain, with the rest obtained from reference TRBV5-5 and TRBJ1-2, is as follows: DAGVTQSPTHLIKTRGQQVTLRCSPISGHKSVSWYQQVLGQGPQFIFQYYEKEERGRGNFPDRFSARQFPNYSSELNVNALLLGDSALYLCASSLEQGLDYGYTFGSGTRLTVV.

The J gene is TRBJ2-4, the V gene TRBV29-1; 8 positions match TRBD2. The CDR3 has 16 amino acids. Germline V CDR1 and CDR2: SQVTM, ANQGSEA. Germline trimming cut 5 bases from V and 0 bases from J; bases unmatched to any gene: 9. The CDR3 loop is CSVTGGGALAKNIQYF. The CDR3 region has the DNA TGCAGCGTTACGGGAGGGGGGGCCCTAGCCAAAAACATTCAGTACTTC.

The chain uses TRBV7-9 and TRBJ2-7; 10 nucleotides line up with TRBD1. The CDR3 contains 14 residues. V dropped 5 bases and J dropped 2; count of bases not matched to a gene: 3. CDR1 and CDR2 (germline): SEHNR, FQNEAQ (reference sequence). CDR3: CASSDRGRAYEQYF. In DNA form, the CDR3 reads TGTGCCAGCAGCGACAGGGGGCGCGCCTACGAGCAGTACTTC.

The chain employs TRBV27 and TRBJ2-1, with a weak D call TRBD2 (7 bases). Looked up from germline, CDR1 is MNHEY and CDR2 is SMNVEV (reference sequence). Between the trimmed V and J ends, which lost 6 bases and 4 bases, there was a span of 13 bases. The CDR3 totals 14 residues. The CDR3 coding sequence is TGTGCCAGCAGCAGTCGGGGGGCTTACAATGAGCAGTTCTTC. Translation: CASSSRGAYNEQFF.

The chain combines TRBV7-2 with TRBJ2-1; D not resolved. Trimming stripped 5 bases from V and 6 bases from J, with 8 bases between. CDR1 is SGHTA and CDR2 is FQGNSA in the germline V gene. The CDR3 is 12 residues long. CDR3 region: CASSRQSNEQFF. The CDR3 nucleotides are TGTGCCAGCAGCCGTCAATCCAATGAGCAGTTCTTC.

This chain uses TRBV7-2 with TRBJ2-7; D is perhaps TRBD1 (5 bases). The CDR3 runs 14 residues. Looked up from germline, CDR1 is SGHTA and CDR2 is FQGNSA. V dropped 2 bases and J dropped 1 base, with 9 bases sitting between them. The CDR3 here is CASSLFQGSYEQYF. The CDR3 DNA sequence: TGTGCCAGCAGCTTATTCCAGGGTTCCTACGAGCAGTACTTC.

This clone was seen just once. The chain links TRBV7-9 to TRBJ1-1; no definite D call. V was trimmed by 3 bases and J by 5 bases, leaving 13 bases between them. Germline V lookup: CDR1 SEHNR, CDR2 FQNEAQ (reference sequence). The CDR3 spans 14 residues. The CDR3 DNA sequence: TGTGCCAGCAGCTTCGGCCGGTTGGGTACTGAAGCTTTCTTT. Residues: CASSFGRLGTEAFF.

This clone was seen once. This chain connects TRBV7-2 to TRBJ2-7; D not certain. CDR3 size: 12 residues. V lost 0 bases and J 6 bases, leaving 6 bases between the germline ends. Germline-derived CDR1 and CDR2 are SGHTA and FQGNSA. The CDR3 bases are TGTGCCAGCAGCTTAGCGCTCAGCGAGCAGTACTTC. Translating it yields CASSLALSEQYF.

V and J are TRBV18 and TRBJ1-5; D uncertain. Germline values: CDR1 KGHSH, CDR2 LQKENI. The V and J ends lost 5 bases and 6 bases respectively, with 11 bases between them. CDR3 length: 13 residues. In DNA form, the CDR3 reads TGTGCCAGCTCAGCTGACGGACCTCAGCCCCAGCATTTT. Translation: CASSADGPQPQHF.

This chain's CDR3 is CASFGGAGYGYTF. CDR3 DNA sequence: TGTGCCAGCTTCGGTGGCGCGGGCTATGGCTACACCTTC. The V call is TRBV25-1, the J call TRBJ1-2; D is undetermined. Germline lookup yields CDR1 MGHDK and CDR2 SYGVNS. V lost 8 bases and J 4 bases, leaving 14 bases between the germline ends. This CDR3 spans 13 amino acids.

The chain couples TRBV5-1 to TRBJ1-3, with D unclear. Trimming left V 0 bases short and J 2 bases short, with 9 bases between. Germline V gene sequence: CDR1 SGHRS, CDR2 YFSETQ. This CDR3 contains 15 residues. The CDR3 DNA follows: TGCGCCAGCAGCTTGGCCGGAACGCCTGGAAACACCATATATTTT. Residues: CASSLAGTPGNTIYF. Full variable domain (missing parts from reference TRBV5-1 and TRBJ1-3): KAGVTQTPRYLIKTRGQQVTLSCSPISGHRSVSWYQQTPGQGLQFLFEYFSETQRNKGNFPGRFSGRQFSNSRSEMNVSTLELGDSALYLCASSLAGTPGNTIYFGEGSWLTVV.

This chain uses TRBV6-5 with TRBJ1-5; 7 bases are shared with TRBD1. The CDR3 is made up of 14 amino acids. The V gene end was trimmed by 7 bases and the J gene end by 7 bases; junction bases not matched to a gene: 10. From germline, CDR1 is MNHEY and CDR2 SVGAGI. The CDR3 region is CASTRSRGTQPQHF. CDR3 coding DNA: TGTGCCAGCACCCGCTCCAGGGGGACACAGCCCCAGCATTTT.

This rearrangement joins TRBV28 to TRBJ2-7, with a weak D call TRBD2 (7 bases). Per the germline V gene, CDR1 is MDHEN and CDR2 is SYDVKM. The V end was cut by 7 bases, the J end by 2 bases, with 21 bases between. The CDR3 covers 16 residues. This CDR3 reads CASNTRGGGTPYEQYF. The CDR3, as DNA: TGTGCCAGCAACACGAGAGGGGGGGGCACACCCTACGAGCAGTACTTC. Full variable domain (remainder filled in from reference TRBV28 and TRBJ2-7): DVKVTQSSRYLVKRTGEKVFLECVQDMDHENMFWYRQDPGLGLRLIYFSYDVKMKEKGDIPEGYSVSREKKERFSLILESASTNQTSMYLCASNTRGGGTPYEQYFGPGTRLTVT.